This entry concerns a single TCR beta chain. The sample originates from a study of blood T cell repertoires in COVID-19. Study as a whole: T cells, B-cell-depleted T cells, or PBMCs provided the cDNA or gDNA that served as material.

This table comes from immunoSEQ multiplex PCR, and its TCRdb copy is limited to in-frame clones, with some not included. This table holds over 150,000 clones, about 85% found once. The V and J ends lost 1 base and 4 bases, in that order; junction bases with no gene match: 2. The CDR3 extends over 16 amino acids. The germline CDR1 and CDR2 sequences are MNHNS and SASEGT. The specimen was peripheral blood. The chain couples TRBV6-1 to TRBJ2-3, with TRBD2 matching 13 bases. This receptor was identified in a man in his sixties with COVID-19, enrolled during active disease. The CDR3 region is CASSEVLAGGADTQYF. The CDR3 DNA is TGTGCCAGCAGTGAAGTACTAGCGGGAGGGGCAGATACGCAGTATTTT.